Shown below are 25 T cell receptor beta chains from a single sample sequenced in a study of Ad26.COV2.S vaccination and SARS-CoV-2 variants (dated by TCRdb to about 2021). Read against the paper, the sample's treatment or condition label means: over 15 received Ad26.COV2.S at low or high dose, single or two shots; roughly 5 received placebo; per-sample allocation not given. For vaccine and placebo recipients, repertoires were sequenced using samples collected on day 63 after the first injection. The library was obtained by the immunoSEQ multiplex PCR assay. TCRdb obtained this table from immuneACCESS and retained in-frame rearrangements with V and J assigned. These tables miss some clones; where compared with another copy, unresolved V genes account for less than half of the shortfall, and the remainder is unexplained. This sample gives hundreds of thousands of clones in total; roughly nine tenths of them show up just once. 2.5% of the sample is in the top ten clones.

Source: peripheral blood, taken in a trial of Ad26.COV2.S vaccine versus placebo. The receptors shown here come from a person between 18 and 65 years old who received the Ad26.COV2.S COVID-19 vaccine or a placebo.

The chain joins TRBV7-2 to TRBJ1-2; D uncertain. The CDR3 contains 12 residues. Per the germline V gene, CDR1 is SGHTA and CDR2 is FQGNSA. V lost 5 bases to trimming and J lost 2 bases, with 6 bases between them. The DNA of the CDR3 is TGTGCCAGCAGCGAGCACAACTATGGCTACACCTTC. Amino acid sequence: CASSEHNYGYTF.

The CDR3 DNA reads as TGTGCCAGCATTCGGTACAGGGGGCTTGAGAGCACTGAAGCTTTCTTT. It specifies CASIRYRGLESTEAFF. The V call is TRBV6-6, the J call TRBJ1-1; 9 bases are a match to TRBD1. The germline V gene encodes CDR1 MNHNY and CDR2 SVGAGI (reference sequence). This CDR3 contains 16 residues. The V segment lost 7 bases and the J segment 4 bases; nucleotides outside the gene matches: 13.

This sequence joins TRBV7-2 and TRBJ2-2, with a possible D match to TRBD2 (7 bases). The V gene lost 4 bases and the J gene lost 2 bases, with 14 bases spanning the gap. Germline V gene sequence: CDR1 SGHTA, CDR2 FQGNSA. The CDR3 contains 16 residues. CDR3 DNA sequence: TGTGCCAGCAGCTCTTACGGCGGGGGCAACACCGGGGAGCTGTTTTTT. Translated: CASSSYGGGNTGELFF.

As concerns this clone: The germline gene is not matched at one end of the junction; a read error may be the cause. The chain is built from TRBV5-6 and TRBJ2-5; 10 bases are shared with TRBD2. The CDR3 spans 15 residues. Per germline, CDR1 SGHDT and CDR2 YYEEEE. The CDR3 nucleotides read TGTGCCAGCACCGACCTTCTGGGAGCGGGGGGGCATGAGGACTTC. Amino acids: CASTDLLGAGGHEDF.

This clone was seen a single time. The chain links TRBV9 to TRBJ2-5; D unclear. Per the germline V gene, CDR1 is SGDLS and CDR2 is YYNGEE. The length of the CDR3 is 14 residues. Trimming shortened V by 3 bases and J by 5 bases, and 14 bases separated the two germline ends. CDR3 protein: CASSAGPNGETQYF. In DNA form, the CDR3 reads TGTGCCAGCAGCGCCGGCCCTAACGGGGAGACCCAGTACTTC.

The rearrangement links TRBV6-5 to TRBJ2-5; 9 bases agree with TRBD1. The CDR3 totals 15 residues. Germline-derived CDR1 and CDR2 are MNHEY and SVGAGI. V shed 6 bases and J 4 bases; nucleotides not matched to a gene: 9. DNA of the CDR3: TGTGCCAGCAGGCGACTCACAGGGGGCCGAGAGACCCAGTACTTC. This sequence encodes CASRRLTGGRETQYF.

The gene calls are TRBV4-3 and TRBJ2-2, with TRBD2 matching 9 bases. The CDR3 length is 16 residues. V lost 4 bases, J lost 7 bases, and 10 bases stayed unmatched. Germline-derived CDR1 and CDR2 are LGHNA and YSLEER. The CDR3 DNA reads as TGCGCCAGCAGCCGGTTAGCGGGAGCCTTGGTCGGGGAGCTGTTTTTT. Protein sequence: CASSRLAGALVGELFF.

This clone was observed a handful of times. This chain joins TRBV19 and TRBJ1-5; a possible D gene is TRBD1 (5 bases). This CDR3 comprises 15 residues. CDR1 is LNHDA, CDR2 SQIVND, per germline (reference sequence). Trimming took off 0 bases at V and 2 bases at J, with 8 bases between the two ends. The CDR3 loop is CASSIDREGNQPQHF. The CDR3 region has the DNA TGTGCCAGTAGTATAGACAGGGAGGGCAATCAGCCCCAGCATTTT.

The chain carries TRBV5-1 and TRBJ2-7; D gene unclear. V was pared by 5 bases and J by 1 base, with 13 bases between. This CDR3 region has 14 residues. Germline CDR1 is SGHRS and CDR2 is YFSETQ. The DNA for the CDR3 is TGCGCCAGCAGGGATCCCGCAGGTTCCTACGAGCAGTACTTC. Translation gives CASRDPAGSYEQYF.

There are a few counts of this clone. CDR3 sequence reads: CASSLASSGEGPGELFF. CDR3 nucleotide sequence: TGCGCCAGCAGCTTGGCCTCGTCGGGAGAGGGACCCGGGGAGCTGTTTTTT. V is TRBV5-1 and J is TRBJ2-2; tentative D call: TRBD2 (6 bases). With 0 bases removed from V and 6 bases from J, the gap between germline ends came to 18 bases. Germline CDR1 and CDR2: SGHRS and YFSETQ. CDR3 size: 17 residues.

The V call is TRBV3-1 (or the pseudogene TRBV3-2), the J call TRBJ1-1; tentatively, D is TRBD1 (5 bases). Germline V gives CDR1 LGHDT, CDR2 YNNKEL (reference sequence). Trimming left V 1 base short and J 1 base short, with 16 bases between. This CDR3 comprises 17 residues. The CDR3 protein is CASSQVVSGGGNTEAFF. The DNA of the CDR3 is TGTGCCAGCAGCCAAGTTGTAAGCGGGGGTGGGAACACTGAAGCTTTCTTT.

The chain links TRBV2 to TRBJ1-6; 7 bases are a match to TRBD1. Germline values: CDR1 SNHLY, CDR2 FYNNEI. Unmatched junction bases numbered 2, after V lost 6 bases and J lost 6 bases. The CDR3 totals 13 residues. CDR3 in amino acids: CASRGQPNSPLHF. CDR3 bases: TGTGCCAGCAGGGGACAGCCTAATTCACCCCTCCACTTT.

This clone turned up a few times. V is TRBV15 and J is TRBJ2-1, with D hard to call. Germline CDR1 LNHNV, CDR2 YYDKDF (reference sequence). V shed 1 base and J shed 7 bases, with 14 bases lying between them. This CDR3 is 15 amino acids long. CDR3 amino acids: CATSRVSYRLNEQFF. As DNA, the CDR3 is TGTGCCACCAGCAGAGTCTCCTACCGTCTTAATGAGCAGTTCTTC. The full variable domain, rest sourced from reference TRBV15 and TRBJ2-1, is DAMVIQNPRYQVTQFGKPVTLSCSQTLNHNVMYWYQQKSSQAPKLLFHYYDKDFNNEADTPDNFQSRRPNTSFCFLDIRSPGLGDTAMYLCATSRVSYRLNEQFFGPGTRLTVL.

This clone has a single count. V is TRBV6-5 and J is TRBJ1-2, with D unclear. The ends were cut back, 2 bases at V and 7 bases at J, with 8 bases in the middle. Germline values: CDR1 MNHEY, CDR2 SVGAGI. This CDR3 region has 12 residues. The CDR3 loop is CASSYDLGGYTF. CDR3 nucleotides: TGTGCCAGCAGTTACGATCTAGGTGGCTACACCTTC.

This clone was seen only a few times. This chain links TRBV6-1 with TRBJ2-3; the D call may be TRBD1 or TRBD2 (6 bases each). The CDR3 has 16 amino acids. V was cut by 3 bases and J by 4 bases, with 17 bases left in between. Germline V gene lookup returns CDR1 MNHNS and CDR2 SASEGT. This CDR3 reads CASSDRWGAVADTQYF. The CDR3 DNA sequence: TGTGCCAGCAGTGATAGGTGGGGGGCTGTAGCAGATACGCAGTATTTT.

The chain is built from TRBV5-1 and TRBJ1-3; D remains ambiguous. The germline V and J ends were trimmed by 1 base and 3 bases, with 8 bases remaining between them. CDR3 size: 14 residues. Germline V gene lookup returns CDR1 SGHRS and CDR2 YFSETQ. The CDR3 here is CASSLITDGNTIYF. The CDR3 DNA reads as TGCGCCAGCAGCTTGATTACGGATGGAAACACCATATATTTT.

This chain uses TRBV5-1 with TRBJ1-6; 9 nucleotides line up with TRBD1. V gave up 4 bases and J gave up 7 bases; unmatched junction bases: 15. The germline gives CDR1 SGHRS, CDR2 YFSETQ. This CDR3 spans 18 amino acids. CDR3 region: CASSLGTGTLRGNSPLHF. The CDR3 nucleotides read TGCGCCAGCAGCCTGGGGACAGGGACCCTCCGGGGGAATTCACCCCTCCACTTT.

The chain joins TRBV19 to TRBJ2-1; D remains ambiguous. The CDR3 is made up of 13 amino acids. Germline CDR1 LNHDA, CDR2 SQIVND (reference sequence). V dropped 9 bases and J dropped 7 bases, with 16 bases sitting between them. CDR3 coding DNA: TGTGCCAGCAGACTGGGCTTAAGGAATGAGCAGTTCTTC. Residues: CASRLGLRNEQFF.

This rearrangement joins TRBV11-3 to TRBJ1-1, with D uncertain. CDR1 is SGHNT and CDR2 is YENEEA in the germline V gene. This CDR3 comprises 12 residues. Trimming shortened V by 3 bases and J by 5 bases, and 7 bases separated the two germline ends. The CDR3 DNA reads TGTGCCAGCAGCTTCGGAGAGACTGAAGCTTTCTTT. Translating it yields CASSFGETEAFF.

This chain connects TRBV5-1 to TRBJ2-7, with TRBD2 identical over 8 bases. This CDR3 has 16 residues. Per germline, CDR1 SGHRS and CDR2 YFSETQ. V trimming: 4 bases; J trimming: 6 bases; junction bases outside the gene matches: 15. Written as DNA, the CDR3 is TGCGCCAGCAGCGGAGGGTACGGGCGGGGGGACCCCGAGCAGTACTTC. This gives the protein CASSGGYGRGDPEQYF.

This chain connects TRBV6-5 to TRBJ1-4; D is possibly TRBD1 (5 bases). The germline CDR1 and CDR2 sequences are MNHEY and SVGAGI. The CDR3 totals 13 residues. Between the trimmed V and J ends, which lost 7 bases and 6 bases, there was a span of 12 bases. CDR3 sequence reads: CASKTGTYEKLFF. In DNA form, the CDR3 reads TGTGCCAGCAAAACTGGGACGTATGAAAAACTGTTTTTT.

Comments on this clone: This sample includes further DNA sequences coding for the same CDR3. The V call is TRBV6-5, the J call TRBJ2-6; D not certain. The V gene lost 6 bases and the J gene lost 0 bases, with 9 bases spanning the gap. CDR3 length: 15 residues. Germline V gives CDR1 MNHEY, CDR2 SVGAGI. CDR3 sequence reads: CASRPGSSGANVLTF. The DNA for the CDR3 is TGTGCCAGCAGGCCAGGCTCCTCTGGGGCCAACGTCCTGACTTTC.

The chain combines TRBV2 with TRBJ1-5; tentatively, D is TRBD1 (6 bases). V shed 11 bases and J shed 1 base, with 15 bases lying between them. The CDR3 length is 14 residues. Per the germline V gene, CDR1 is SNHLY and CDR2 is FYNNEI. CDR3 sequence reads: CASAGGSSNQPQHF. In nucleotides, the CDR3 is TGTGCCTCTGCGGGGGGCTCAAGCAATCAGCCCCAGCATTTT.

This rearrangement joins TRBV18 to TRBJ2-5, with D possibly being TRBD2 (5 bases). Germline CDR1 is KGHSH and CDR2 is LQKENI. V was clipped by 2 bases and J by 5 bases, with 12 bases between them. The CDR3 loop spans 14 amino acids. The CDR3: CASSPSSKRETQYF. The CDR3 DNA follows: TGTGCCAGCTCACCATCCTCCAAGCGGGAGACCCAGTACTTC.

The chain recombines TRBV9 with TRBJ2-2; D call uncertain. There are 13 residues in the CDR3. Germline assignment: CDR1 SGDLS and CDR2 YYNGEE. The V and J ends lost 1 base and 7 bases respectively, with 8 bases between them. Written as DNA, the CDR3 is TGTGCCAGCAGCGTAAGGGCTAACGGGGAGCTGTTTTTT. Translation: CASSVRANGELFF.